The 7 T cell receptor beta chains below all came from one sample that was sequenced in a study of T-cell memory formation after mild COVID-19. TCRdb re-called the 5' RACE reads through MiXCR, storing one row per CDR3 protein. The table lists around 340,000 distinct CDR3 sequences, roughly an eighth of them singletons, with approximately 22% in the top ten. The sample consisted of PBMCs or a T cell subset sorted from them (not recorded which). Receptors originate from a man aged 18 to 35 who had mild COVID-19 (a few samples of this study predate the infection). Cell type and time point are not known.

This clonotype has just a few counts. This sequence joins TRBV12-3 or TRBV12-4 and TRBJ1-1; D gene unclear. V lost 5 bases, J lost 5 bases, and 12 bases lay in between. The CDR3 has 13 amino acids. This chain's CDR3 is CASSRQTGTEAFF. The CDR3, as DNA: TGTGCCAGCAGTCGTCAGACTGGGACTGAAGCTTTCTTT.

This clonotype was seen a handful of times. The chain joins TRBV6-2 or TRBV6-3 to TRBJ1-1; no firm D call. The CDR3 consists of 13 residues. Trimming cost V 5 bases and J 4 bases, with 11 bases left between them. Germline-derived CDR1 and CDR2 are MNHEY and SVGEGT. The CDR3 reads CASSKQVTTEAFF. In DNA form, the CDR3 reads TGTGCCAGCAGTAAGCAGGTAACCACTGAAGCTTTCTTT.

The chain has TRBV4-2 and TRBJ1-3; D is possibly TRBD1 (5 bases). The CDR3 sequence is 16 residues long. Trimming stripped 1 base from V and 3 bases from J, with 13 bases between. CDR1 LGHNA and CDR2 YNFKEQ come from the germline V gene. CDR3 bases: TGTGCCAGCAGCCAAGTTTCGACAGAGAATGGAAACACCATATATTTT. This sequence encodes CASSQVSTENGNTIYF.

The V call is TRBV15, the J call TRBJ2-5, with D perhaps matching TRBD1 or TRBD2 (5 bases each). Germline CDR1 LNHNV, CDR2 YYDKDF (reference sequence). The CDR3 contains 15 residues. Trimming shortened V by 4 bases and J by 5 bases, and 17 bases separated the two germline ends. CDR3 DNA: TGTGCCACCAGCACTAGGGTGGGGGATCTGGAGACCCAGTACTTC. Protein: CATSTRVGDLETQYF.

The chain uses TRBV27 and TRBJ1-5; maybe TRBD1 (5 bases). Germline V gene lookup returns CDR1 MNHEY and CDR2 SMNVEV (reference sequence). V shed 0 bases and J shed 7 bases, with 10 bases lying between them. CDR3 length: 14 amino acids. The CDR3 bases are TGTGCCAGCAGTTTATCGGGGACGGGCCAGCCCCAGCATTTT. Its translation is CASSLSGTGQPQHF.

This clonotype was seen a handful of times. This sequence joins TRBV6-6 and TRBJ1-2; tentatively, D is TRBD1 (5 bases). The CDR3 is 14 residues long. V lost 5 bases to trimming and J lost 6 bases, with 16 bases between them. Germline values: CDR1 MNHNY, CDR2 SVGAGI (reference sequence). CDR3 sequence reads: CASSPTWGSHGYTF. In DNA form, the CDR3 reads TGTGCCAGCAGTCCAACCTGGGGGTCCCATGGCTACACCTTC.

The gene calls are TRBV2 and TRBJ2-6, with 9 bases identical to TRBD1. V dropped 6 bases and J dropped 0; count of bases not matched to a gene: 6. Germline CDR1 reads SNHLY; CDR2 reads FYNNEI. This CDR3 comprises 17 residues. CDR3 coding DNA: TGTGCCAGCAGCCCGGGACAGGGTGCCTCTGGGGCCAACGTCCTGACTTTC. Its translation: CASSPGQGASGANVLTF.